Presented here are 6 T cell receptor beta chains from one specimen sequenced in a study of PD-1 blockade in classical Hodgkin lymphoma. Each and every patient relapsed after autologous stem cell transplantation, and patients got differing brentuximab vedotin exposure. Out of thawed PBMCs, magnetic negative selection purified CD4+ T cells. Data came from immunoSEQ multiplex PCR; TCRdb stores just in-frame clones and leaves some out. The table shows about 35,000 clones, with more than 80% occurring only once. The material was CD4+ T cells from blood, obtained at baseline. Source of these receptors: a human donor with classical Hodgkin lymphoma.

This clone was seen a single time. The gene calls are TRBV5-8 and TRBJ2-3; no firm D call. The germline gives CDR1 SGHTS, CDR2 YDEGEE. This CDR3 has 13 amino acids. The V and J ends lost 5 bases and 6 bases respectively, with 13 bases between them. CDR3 bases: TGTGCCAGCAGATCCAGGACCGGCGATACGCAGTATTTT. This codes for CASRSRTGDTQYF.

As regards this clone: At one end the junction does not follow the germline gene, possibly because of a read error. This chain connects TRBV5-1 to TRBJ2-7; 10 nucleotides match TRBD2. This CDR3 contains 15 residues. Germline assignment: CDR1 SGHRS and CDR2 YFSETQ. CDR3 residues: CASSPLTSGLDEQCF. In DNA, the CDR3 is TGCGCCAGCAGCCCCCTGACTAGCGGGTTAGACGAGCAGTGCTTC.

J is TRBJ1-2 and V is TRBV7-2; no reliable D call. Trimming left V 3 bases short and J 6 bases short, with 11 bases between. Looked up from germline, CDR1 is SGHTA and CDR2 is FQGNSA. CDR3 length equals 13 residues. CDR3 nucleotide sequence: TGTGCCAGCAGCTTTGCCGGGTGGGATGGCTACACCTTC. This codes for CASSFAGWDGYTF.

This clone appeared a single time. The rearrangement links TRBV9 to TRBJ2-7; no definite D call. In germline, CDR1 is SGDLS, CDR2 YYNGEE. This CDR3 has 14 amino acids. The V end lost 3 bases, the J end lost 6 bases, and 16 bases lay between the germline ends. CDR3 region: CASSAGPQGGEQYF. The CDR3 region has the DNA TGTGCCAGCAGCGCCGGGCCCCAAGGCGGCGAGCAGTACTTC.

The rearrangement joins TRBV28 to TRBJ1-5, with D maybe TRBD1 (5 bases). CDR3 length: 15 amino acids. V was trimmed by 7 bases and J by 5 bases, leaving 18 bases between them. Germline V gene lookup returns CDR1 MDHEN and CDR2 SYDVKM. As DNA, the CDR3 is TGTGCCAGCACCCCGGTGGGGGGGGAGGATCAGCCCCAGCATTTT. It is translated as CASTPVGGEDQPQHF.

This chain links TRBV5-1 with TRBJ2-1; 7 bases match TRBD2. V lost 0 bases to trimming and J lost 9 bases; unmatched junction nucleotides: 3. Germline V gene data show CDR1 as SGHRS and CDR2 as YFSETQ. This CDR3 comprises 13 residues. The CDR3 spells CASSLGTRGEQFF. CDR3 nucleotides: TGCGCCAGCAGCTTGGGGACTAGGGGTGAGCAGTTCTTC. The complete variable domain, with remaining parts taken from reference TRBV5-1 and TRBJ2-1, reads KAGVTQTPRYLIKTRGQQVTLSCSPISGHRSVSWYQQTPGQGLQFLFEYFSETQRNKGNFPGRFSGRQFSNSRSEMNVSTLELGDSALYLCASSLGTRGEQFFGPGTRLTVL.